Each of the 28 T cell receptor beta chains below was sequenced from the same sample in a study of blood T cells in healthy people across ages. A second roughly 7 to 12 cycle PCR used barcoded and J-beta primers. TCRdb ran MiXCR on the 5' RACE reads and lists one entry per CDR3 protein. The repertoire holds hundreds of thousands of distinct CDR3 sequences, with approximately 40% as singletons. Sequencing was performed on blood. The origin of the receptors is a man aged 80 or over in good health.

Only a few counts were recorded for this clonotype. The rearrangement uses TRBV12-3 or TRBV12-4 and TRBJ1-1; D is undetermined. Deletions cut 4 bases from V and 1 base from J, with 16 bases between. This CDR3 comprises 16 residues. The CDR3: CASSYFSPGTNTEAFF. In DNA, the CDR3 is TGTGCCAGCAGTTATTTCAGTCCGGGAACGAACACTGAAGCTTTCTTT.

The rearrangement links TRBV20-1 to TRBJ1-2; 7 nucleotides line up with TRBD1. The junction had 8 bases not matched to a gene; V was cut back by 3 bases and J by 7 bases. Germline loops: CDR1 DFQATT, CDR2 SNEGSKA (reference sequence). The CDR3 extends over 13 amino acids. Here the CDR3 reads CSASLTGVAGYTF. CDR3 sequence (DNA): TGCAGTGCTAGCCTCACAGGGGTAGCTGGCTACACCTTC.

The table lists this clonotype with a count of one. The chain is built from TRBV3-1 and TRBJ2-2; weak D call: TRBD1 (6 bases). Germline values: CDR1 LGHDT, CDR2 YNNKEL (reference sequence). Deletions cut 3 bases from V and 7 bases from J, with 15 bases between. CDR3 length: 15 residues. The CDR3 spells CASSHTYQGGGELFF. Here the CDR3 DNA reads TGTGCCAGCAGCCACACCTACCAAGGGGGCGGGGAGCTGTTTTTT. Drawing the rest from reference TRBV3-1 and TRBJ2-2, the complete variable domain is DTAVSQTPKYLVTQMGNDKSIKCEQNLGHDTMYWYKQDSKKFLKIMFSYNNKELIINETVPNRFSPKSPDKAHLNLHINSLELGDSAVYFCASSHTYQGGGELFFGEGSRLTVL.

This clonotype was seen only a few times. This chain connects TRBV4-2 to TRBJ2-1, with D perhaps matching TRBD1 or TRBD2 (5 bases each). Germline V gives CDR1 LGHNA, CDR2 YNFKEQ. Trimming left V 1 base short and J 5 bases short, with 18 bases between. This CDR3 region has 17 residues. The DNA of the CDR3 is TGTGCCAGCAGCCAAGTCCAGGGAATTGGGGGTGACAATGAGCAGTTCTTC. It is translated as CASSQVQGIGGDNEQFF.

The V gene is TRBV28, the J gene TRBJ2-7; 9 bases are shared with TRBD2. The V and J ends lost 4 bases and 2 bases, in that order; junction bases with no gene match: 15. CDR1 and CDR2 (germline): MDHEN, SYDVKM. CDR3 length equals 18 residues. In nucleotides, the CDR3 is TGTGCCAGCAGTTCCTTTAGCGGGAGAGCAAAGAGCGCCTACGAGCAGTACTTC. Its translation is CASSSFSGRAKSAYEQYF.

This chain uses TRBV20-1 with TRBJ2-5; D gene uncertain. Per the germline V gene, CDR1 is DFQATT and CDR2 is SNEGSKA (reference sequence). V shed 0 bases and J shed 3 bases, with 11 bases lying between them. The CDR3 is made up of 14 amino acids. Written as DNA, the CDR3 is TGCAGTGCTAGAGATCAACCGTCAGAAGAGACCCAGTACTTC. Translating it yields CSARDQPSEETQYF.

This clonotype appeared many times. This chain uses TRBV5-5 with TRBJ2-3; TRBD1 agrees at 8 bases. Trimming at V came to 3 bases and at J to 5 bases, leaving 11 bases not matched to a gene. Germline assignment: CDR1 SGHKS and CDR2 YYEKEE (reference sequence). The CDR3 has 16 amino acids. The CDR3 DNA reads TGTGCCAGCAGCTGGAGGGGGACAGGAGGTGAAGATACGCAGTATTTT. Translating gives CASSWRGTGGEDTQYF.

This chain uses TRBV11-2 with TRBJ2-5; the D is unclear. Trimming took 7 bases from V and 2 from J, leaving 14 bases between them. This CDR3 has 14 residues. The germline gives CDR1 SGHAT, CDR2 FQNNGV. The CDR3, as DNA: TGTGCCAGCAACCCGTTCGGCAGGCAAGAGACCCAGTACTTC. Amino acids: CASNPFGRQETQYF. The entire variable domain, with the rest obtained from reference TRBV11-2 and TRBJ2-5, is as follows: EAGVAQSPRYKIIEKRQSVAFWCNPISGHATLYWYQQILGQGPKLLIQFQNNGVVDDSQLPKDRFSAERLKGVDSTLKIQPAKLEDSAVYLCASNPFGRQETQYFGPGTRLLVL.

This clonotype was found once. The chain is built from TRBV27 and TRBJ2-2, with 8 bases that match TRBD1. The CDR3 contains 15 residues. Trimming cost V 2 bases and J 6 bases; bases outside gene matches: 5. CDR1 is MNHEY, CDR2 SMNVEV, per germline (reference sequence). DNA for the CDR3: TGTGCCAGCAGTTTAAACAGGGGGATTCCCGGGGAGCTGTTTTTT. It translates to CASSLNRGIPGELFF.

The chain carries TRBV5-1 and TRBJ2-4, with D maybe TRBD1 (6 bases). Near its end, the DNA agrees better with TRBJ2-7, so the J call may be wrong. The germline gives CDR1 SGHRS, CDR2 YFSETQ. The CDR3 length is 14 residues. DNA of the CDR3: TGCGCCAGCAGCTTGGGTATACAGGGCTACGAGCAGTACTTC. It translates to CASSLGIQGYEQYF.

The chain joins TRBV7-2 to TRBJ2-5; TRBD2 is a possible D gene (6 bases). The CDR3 has 15 amino acids. Trimming shortened V by 3 bases and J by 11 bases, and 22 bases separated the two germline ends. Looked up from germline, CDR1 is SGHTA and CDR2 is FQGNSA. As DNA, the CDR3 is TGTGCCAGCAGCTTGGGGTTAGCGGAAAACAATGAGCAGTACTTC. Protein product: CASSLGLAENNEQYF.

The rearrangement uses TRBV4-3 and TRBJ2-4; 8 bases line up with TRBD1. The CDR3 sequence is 14 residues long. V gave up 3 bases and J gave up 6 bases; unmatched junction bases: 4. Germline V CDR1 and CDR2: LGHNA, YSLEER. The CDR3 DNA follows: TGCGCCAGCAGCCAGGACAGGGTTTCAAACATTCAGTACTTC. Translation gives CASSQDRVSNIQYF.

This sequence joins TRBV12-3 or TRBV12-4 and TRBJ1-4; 8 bases map to TRBD1. The CDR3 loop spans 13 amino acids. V was clipped by 6 bases and J by 7 bases; unmatched bases: 4. The CDR3 loop is CASRGTGGEKLFF. For the CDR3, the DNA is TGTGCCAGCAGGGGCACAGGGGGTGAAAAACTGTTTTTT.

The table lists this clonotype with many counts. The gene calls are TRBV29-1 and TRBJ2-3; a possible D gene is TRBD1 (5 bases). Trimming took 7 bases from V and 2 from J, leaving 10 bases between them. The CDR3 spans 12 residues. Germline loops: CDR1 SQVTM, CDR2 ANQGSEA. CDR3 coding DNA: TGCAGCGAGACAGAAAACACAGATACGCAGTATTTT. This gives the protein CSETENTDTQYF.

The chain links TRBV7-8 to TRBJ1-4; TRBD1 matches at 8 bases. CDR3 size: 16 residues. The germline CDR1 and CDR2 sequences are SGHVS and FQNEAQ. J was trimmed by 4 bases and V by 4 bases; bases with no gene match: 8. In DNA, the CDR3 is TGTGCCAGCAGCTCCAACTCAGGGGGCATTAATGAAAAACTGTTTTTT. Translated, it gives CASSSNSGGINEKLFF.

The chain employs TRBV9 and TRBJ2-7; possibly TRBD1 for D (7 bases). V dropped 4 bases and J dropped 3 bases, with 14 bases sitting between them. The CDR3 spans 14 residues. The germline CDR1 and CDR2 sequences are SGDLS and YYNGEE. CDR3 DNA: TGTGCCAGCAGCTCCCAGGGGGGTCGCTACGAGCAGTACTTC. This encodes CASSSQGGRYEQYF.

This clonotype was recorded a few times. The chain has TRBV7-9 and TRBJ2-7, with 10 positions matching TRBD2. The CDR3 runs 16 residues. V lost 1 base and J lost 2; bases outside the gene matches: 5. CDR1 is SEHNR and CDR2 is FQNEAQ in the germline V gene (reference sequence). This CDR3 reads CASSLGLAGFTYEQYF. The CDR3, as DNA: TGTGCCAGCAGCTTAGGACTAGCGGGCTTTACCTACGAGCAGTACTTC.

The chain links TRBV7-2 to TRBJ2-1, with 10 bases aligning to TRBD2. The end of the DNA fits TRBJ2-7 better, so the J call may be wrong. The CDR3 spans 15 residues. Germline loops: CDR1 SGHTA, CDR2 FQGNSA. CDR3 sequence reads: CASTFRTSGNNEQYF. The CDR3 bases are TGTGCCAGCACTTTCCGGACTAGCGGAAACAATGAGCAGTACTTC.

The table lists this clonotype with a few counts. This chain joins TRBV24-1 and TRBJ2-7; D may match TRBD1 or TRBD2 (5 bases each). The J call may be incorrect, as the DNA end agrees better with TRBJ2-5. Germline assignment: CDR1 KGHDR and CDR2 SFDVKD. The CDR3 spans 13 residues. This CDR3 reads CATSDQGPTTQYF. The CDR3 bases are TGTGCCACCAGTGACCAGGGACCTACGACCCAGTACTTC.

The rearrangement links TRBV20-1 to TRBJ2-1; 10 bases match TRBD2. V was clipped by 5 bases and J by 1 base; unmatched bases: 2. In germline, CDR1 is DFQATT, CDR2 SNEGSKA (reference sequence). There are 14 residues in the CDR3. The CDR3: CSAGSGRSYNEQFF. The CDR3 region has the DNA TGCAGTGCTGGTAGCGGGAGGTCCTACAATGAGCAGTTCTTC.

The table lists this clonotype with a few counts. This chain connects TRBV14 to TRBJ1-6; D possibly corresponds to TRBD1 (6 bases). V was shortened by 0 bases and J by 10 bases, with 16 bases between the two germline ends. Looked up from germline, CDR1 is SGHDN and CDR2 is FVKESK. CDR3 length: 16 amino acids. The CDR3 DNA reads TGTGCCAGCAGCCAAGAAGGCAGGGGAAGTAGGTCACCCCTCCACTTT. Protein sequence: CASSQEGRGSRSPLHF.

Concerning this clonotype: A read error may produce the germline difference seen at one junction end. The chain couples TRBV7-2 to TRBJ1-2; D might be TRBD1 (5 bases). The germline V gene encodes CDR1 SGHTA and CDR2 FQGNSA. There are 15 residues in the CDR3. This CDR3 is CAGSDRQLGANGYTF. The CDR3 region has the DNA TGTGCCGGCAGCGACCGACAGTTAGGGGCTAATGGCTACACCTTC.

V is TRBV3-1 and J is TRBJ2-3; 11 nucleotides match TRBD2. V was clipped by 1 base and J by 5 bases; unmatched bases: 2. The CDR3 covers 15 residues. Germline V gene data show CDR1 as LGHDT and CDR2 as YNNKEL (reference sequence). The CDR3, as DNA: TGTGCCAGCAGCCAAGGGCTAGCGGGAGGAGATACGCAGTATTTT. Protein product: CASSQGLAGGDTQYF.

This clonotype turned up a few times. V gene TRBV5-1 combines with J gene TRBJ2-1; D is unresolved. The CDR3 sequence is 15 residues long. Germline V gene sequence: CDR1 SGHRS, CDR2 YFSETQ. V lost 0 bases, J lost 5 bases, and 12 bases lay in between. CDR3 in amino acids: CASSLVAEVNNEQFF. The CDR3 DNA reads TGCGCCAGCAGCTTGGTCGCAGAAGTCAACAATGAGCAGTTCTTC.

This clonotype showed up just once. V usage is TRBV10-1 and J usage is TRBJ2-1; tentative D call: TRBD2 (6 bases). V shed 6 bases and J shed 5 bases, with 11 bases lying between them. Germline V gene sequence: CDR1 WNHNN, CDR2 SYGVQD (reference sequence). The CDR3 contains 13 residues. This chain's CDR3 is CASSRDLNNEQFF. CDR3 bases: TGCGCCAGCAGCCGGGACTTGAACAATGAGCAGTTCTTC.

This clonotype has more than one count but fewer than ten. The CDR3 reads CASSIQGDSPLHF. The CDR3, as DNA: TGTGCCAGCAGCATACAGGGAGATTCACCCCTCCACTTT. This chain links TRBV12-3 or TRBV12-4 with TRBJ1-6, with a weak D call TRBD1 (6 bases). The CDR3 loop spans 13 amino acids. V lost 6 bases and J lost 8, with 11 bases in between.

This sequence joins TRBV13 and TRBJ1-1; D is unclear. The CDR3 has 17 residues. The V gene lost 2 bases and the J gene lost 3 bases, with 19 bases spanning the gap. In germline, CDR1 is PRHDT, CDR2 FYEKMQ (reference sequence). The chain's CDR3 is CASSLRMMGGIDTEAFF. CDR3 DNA: TGTGCCAGCAGCTTAAGAATGATGGGAGGGATCGACACTGAAGCTTTCTTT.

This chain uses TRBV21-1 with TRBJ1-5; the DNA was not compared with TRBD1, the D call given in the table. TRBV21-1 is a pseudogene segment. The CDR3 is made up of 16 amino acids. In nucleotides, the CDR3 is TGTGCCAGCAAGCCCGGGACAGGGCTTAGCAATCAGCCCCAGCATTTT. Protein product: CASKPGTGLSNQPQHF.